This TCR beta chain appears in the sequencing data of a study of shared clonotypes between healthy human individuals. Study background: For every donor, three CD4 naive, three CD4 memory, two CD8 naive and one CD8 memory plates were used. Study-level findings and limits: Richness estimates generally favored naive over memory subsets.

The repertoire was sequenced with immunoSEQ multiplex PCR; TCRdb's copy has only in-frame clones and lacks some. The sample lists millions of clones; 95% were seen once. The table lists this clone with a few counts. Antigen: not known. Sequenced: naive CD4+ T cells sorted from blood. Noted subset: CD45RA+ positively selected. This sequence was found in a man younger than 35 in good health.

In nucleotides, the CDR3 is TGTGCCTGGAGTGGGGGAAGGCGAGGGTCATATGGCTACACCTTC. Its protein product is CAWSGGRRGSYGYTF. V gene TRBV30 combines with J gene TRBJ1-2, with D unclear. Per germline, CDR1 GTSNPN and CDR2 SVGIG (reference sequence). V gave up 1 base and J gave up 5 bases, with 17 bases separating them. The CDR3 extends over 15 amino acids.